This TCR beta chain was recorded in a study of T cells in Graves' hyperthyroidism and ophthalmopathy. Whole-study findings and limits: Most thyroid clonotypes that were expanded above 0.001 also turned up in blood.

Ophthalmopathy patients showed a Clinical Activity Score of at least 3, NOSPECS grade of at least 4 and duration under 3 months. The source of the PBMCs was about 10 ml of fresh peripheral blood. About this clonotype: Antigen: not known.

In germline, CDR1 is GTSNPN, CDR2 SVGIG (reference sequence). The V end was cut by 2 bases, the J end by 7 bases, with 14 bases between. The CDR3 loop spans 14 amino acids. Using RNA transcripts as the source, TCR beta CDR3 regions were amplified. HTBI primers were the set used in a first-round RT-PCR of the TCR CDR3. Via MiXCR, TCRdb re-called the multiplex PCR reads, giving one row per CDR3 protein. Found here are some 490,000 distinct CDR3 sequences, about 22% of them singletons; the top ten hold around 54%. The clonotype originates from a woman in her sixties or seventies with Graves' ophthalmopathy. This chain connects TRBV30 to TRBJ1-4, with D possibly TRBD1 on 6 matching bases. Specimen: blood. The CDR3 sequence is CAWSWGARGEKLFF. The CDR3 nucleotides read TGTGCCTGGAGTTGGGGGGCGCGTGGTGAAAAACTGTTTTTT.